This T cell receptor (beta chain) was retrieved from a study of blood T cell repertoires in COVID-19. About the study: PBMCs, B-cell-depleted T cells, or T cells were the source of the cDNA or gDNA that made up the material.

The CDR3 length is 14 residues. V gave up 7 bases and J gave up 6 bases; unmatched junction bases: 6. Germline CDR1 and CDR2: MDHEN and SYDVKM. Using immunoSEQ multiplex PCR, the repertoire was profiled, and TCRdb retains in-frame clones only, with some absent. The sample includes about 140,000 clones, roughly 84% of them seen just once. This clone showed up just once. What was sequenced was PBMCs or T cells enriched from blood (not recorded which). This receptor was taken from a middle-aged man with acute COVID-19. This chain joins TRBV28 and TRBJ2-1, with TRBD2 matching 10 bases. CDR3 nucleotide sequence: TGTGCCAGCATCCTAGCGGGAGAGATCAATGAGCAGTTCTTC. As protein: CASILAGEINEQFF.